The sequence of this T cell receptor beta chain was determined in a study of blood T cell repertoires in COVID-19. TCRdb's table, derived via immunoSEQ multiplex PCR, lists solely in-frame clones and lacks some. The repertoire holds 95,000 to 120,000 clones, with less than 85% as singletons. The CDR3 is 13 amino acids. The ends were cut back, 3 bases at V and 6 bases at J, with 9 bases in the middle. Germline CDR1 is SGHTA and CDR2 is FQGTGA. The chain combines TRBV7-3 with TRBJ2-1; D perhaps matches TRBD2 (6 bases). Sequenced sample: peripheral blood. This TCR came from a woman aged 40 to 49 with acute or convalescent COVID-19. The DNA for the CDR3 is TGTGCCAGCAGCTTGCCGGGACTCAATGAGCAGTTCTTC. This gives the protein CASSLPGLNEQFF. Full variable domain (outside the CDR3, taken from reference TRBV7-3 and TRBJ2-1): GAGVSQTPSNKVTEKGKYVELRCDPISGHTALYWYRQSLGQGPEFLIYFQGTGAADDSGLPNDRFFAVRPEGSVSTLKIQRTERGDSAVYLCASSLPGLNEQFFGPGTRLTVL.